Presented here are 14 T cell receptor beta chains from one specimen sequenced in a study of blood T cell repertoires in COVID-19. Clones were read by immunoSEQ multiplex PCR, and TCRdb kept only the in-frame ones, dropping some. The sample holds some 200,000 clones; less than 90% are singletons and the top ten take about 0.81%. The sequencing input was peripheral blood. Source of these receptors: a woman aged 70 to 79 with acute or convalescent COVID-19.

CDR3: CASSASGRWVEAFF. In DNA form, the CDR3 reads TGTGCCAGCAGTGCTTCAGGGCGGTGGGTTGAAGCTTTCTTT. This chain connects TRBV27 to TRBJ1-1; D may be TRBD1 (5 bases). The CDR3 has 14 residues. Trimming stripped 5 bases from V and 7 bases from J, with 17 bases between. Germline CDR1 and CDR2: MNHEY and SMNVEV (reference sequence).

The chain links TRBV5-4 to TRBJ1-1, with a tentative D call TRBD1 (6 bases). The CDR3 extends over 14 amino acids. V was clipped by 5 bases and J by 6 bases, with 17 bases between them. The V gene's germline CDR1 is SGHNT and CDR2 YYREEE (reference sequence). In DNA, the CDR3 is TGTGCCAGCAGTAAACCCAGGGGTGAAGCTGAAGCTTTCTTT. It codes for CASSKPRGEAEAFF.

The rearrangement joins TRBV4-3 to TRBJ2-2, with 10 bases lining up with TRBD2. Germline V gene sequence: CDR1 LGHNA, CDR2 YSLEER. The ends lost 8 bases at V and 5 bases at J; junction bases unmatched: 8. The CDR3 contains 15 residues. CDR3: CASRSSGRSTGELFF. CDR3 DNA: TGCGCCAGCCGGTCTAGCGGGAGATCGACCGGGGAGCTGTTTTTT.

This chain joins TRBV6-4 and TRBJ1-4, with a possible D match to TRBD1 (6 bases). The CDR3 covers 14 residues. V was shortened by 4 bases and J by 3 bases, with 9 bases between the two germline ends. Germline V gene sequence: CDR1 MRHNA, CDR2 SNTAGT. DNA for the CDR3: TGTGCCAGCAGTGCGGGGACATCTAATGAAAAACTGTTTTTT. Its translation is CASSAGTSNEKLFF.

The gene calls are TRBV6-5 and TRBJ2-7, with D perhaps TRBD1 (6 bases). Looked up from germline, CDR1 is MNHEY and CDR2 is SVGAGI. This CDR3 is built from 14 residues. The V end was cut by 2 bases, the J end by 1 base, with 9 bases between. CDR3 protein: CASSYNQGSYEQYF. In DNA, the CDR3 is TGTGCCAGCAGTTACAATCAGGGGTCCTACGAGCAGTACTTC.

This rearrangement joins TRBV6-6 to TRBJ1-6; D gene unclear. CDR1 and CDR2 (germline): MNHNY, SVGAGI (reference sequence). There are 15 residues in the CDR3. Between the trimmed V and J ends, which lost 2 bases and 4 bases, there was a span of 9 bases. The CDR3 reads CASSYGQPYNSPLHF. The CDR3 DNA follows: TGTGCCAGCAGTTACGGGCAGCCTTATAATTCACCCCTCCACTTT.

There are a few counts of this clone. This chain joins TRBV7-2 and TRBJ2-1; TRBD2 might be the D (6 bases). Per the germline V gene, CDR1 is SGHTA and CDR2 is FQGNSA. Deletions cut 5 bases from V and 13 bases from J, with 21 bases between. This CDR3 is 14 amino acids long. The CDR3 sequence: CASSRRAGTPEQFF. DNA for the CDR3: TGTGCCAGCAGCCGCCGAGCCGGGACTCCAGAACAGTTCTTC.

A remark on this clone: An end of the junction does not agree with germline; a read error may underlie this. The chain is built from TRBV5-1 and TRBJ1-2, with no clear D. The CDR3 sequence is 12 residues long. The germline V gene encodes CDR1 SGHRS and CDR2 YFSETQ. In DNA form, the CDR3 reads TGCGCCGGCAGCTTGGGAGGGAATGGCTACACCTTC. Its protein is CAGSLGGNGYTF. The full variable domain, its missing parts supplied by reference TRBV5-1 and TRBJ1-2, is KAGVTQTPRYLIKTRGQQVTLSCSPISGHRSVSWYQQTPGQGLQFLFEYFSETQRNKGNFPGRFSGRQFSNSRSEMNVSTLELGDSALYLCAGSLGGNGYTFGSGTRLTVV.

The chain carries TRBV10-3 and TRBJ1-5; D possibly corresponds to TRBD1 (6 bases). CDR3 size: 16 residues. Per the germline V gene, CDR1 is ENHRY and CDR2 is SYGVKD. Trimming left V 10 bases short and J 4 bases short, with 23 bases between. Here the CDR3 DNA reads TGTGCCACCCGGAACCTAGGGGGGGATGGGAATCAGCCCCAGCATTTT. This gives the protein CATRNLGGDGNQPQHF.

This clone occurred a few times. V is TRBV6-6 and J is TRBJ1-2, with 8 nucleotides matching TRBD1. The V and J ends lost 7 bases and 5 bases, in that order; junction bases with no gene match: 12. The germline gives CDR1 MNHNY, CDR2 SVGAGI (reference sequence). The CDR3 contains 15 residues. The CDR3: CASKEAIGQGYGYTF. CDR3 DNA: TGTGCCAGCAAGGAGGCTATAGGACAGGGATATGGCTACACCTTC.

Here the CDR3 reads CASSWAQGAGEQYF. For the CDR3, the DNA is TGTGCCAGCAGTTGGGCCCAGGGGGCGGGAGAGCAGTACTTC. This chain connects TRBV6-1 to TRBJ2-7; 8 positions agree with TRBD1. CDR3 size: 14 residues. The junction had 10 bases not matched to a gene; V was cut back by 5 bases and J by 7 bases. Per germline, CDR1 MNHNS and CDR2 SASEGT.

The chain recombines TRBV7-8 with TRBJ1-5; no firm D call. The CDR3 consists of 15 residues. Germline V gene lookup returns CDR1 SGHVS and CDR2 FQNEAQ. The ends were cut back, 2 bases at V and 0 bases at J, with 8 bases in the middle. The CDR3 loop is CASSLRGNSNQPQHF. The CDR3 DNA reads as TGTGCCAGCAGCTTAAGAGGTAATAGCAATCAGCCCCAGCATTTT. Combining the CDR3 with reference TRBV7-8 and TRBJ1-5 gives the whole variable domain GAGVSQSPRYKVAKRGQDVALRCDPISGHVSLFWYQQALGQGPEFLTYFQNEAQLDKSGLPSDRFFAERPEGSVSTLKIQRTQQEDSAVYLCASSLRGNSNQPQHFGDGTRLSIL.

This chain uses TRBV28 with TRBJ2-7; tentative D call: TRBD2 (6 bases). Germline lookup yields CDR1 MDHEN and CDR2 SYDVKM. V dropped 6 bases and J dropped 7 bases, with 22 bases sitting between them. The CDR3 is 15 amino acids. CDR3 nucleotide sequence: TGTGCCAGCAGCCGACTCCTTGGAGGAGGGATAGAGCAGTACTTC. Translated: CASSRLLGGGIEQYF.

The chain couples TRBV10-3 to TRBJ2-1; TRBD2 is a possible D gene (5 bases). Trimming took off 10 bases at V and 6 bases at J, with 10 bases between the two ends. The CDR3 loop spans 11 amino acids. CDR1 is ENHRY, CDR2 SYGVKD, per germline. The CDR3 DNA follows: TGTGCCACCAGGACTGTCAATGAGCAGTTCTTC. Amino acids: CATRTVNEQFF.